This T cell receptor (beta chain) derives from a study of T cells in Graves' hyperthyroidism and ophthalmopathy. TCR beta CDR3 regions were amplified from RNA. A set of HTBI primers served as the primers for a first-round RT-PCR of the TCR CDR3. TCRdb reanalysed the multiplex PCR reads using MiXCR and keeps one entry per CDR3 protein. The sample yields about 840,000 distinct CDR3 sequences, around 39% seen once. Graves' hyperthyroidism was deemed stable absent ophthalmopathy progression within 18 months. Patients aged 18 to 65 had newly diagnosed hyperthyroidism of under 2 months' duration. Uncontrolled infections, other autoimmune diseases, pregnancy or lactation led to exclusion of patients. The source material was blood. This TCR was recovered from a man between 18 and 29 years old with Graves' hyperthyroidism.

CDR3 amino acids: CSVGQNNSPLHF. As DNA, the CDR3 is TGCAGTGTGGGACAGAATAATTCACCCCTCCACTTT. The V and J genes are TRBV20-1 and TRBJ1-6, with 7 bases that match TRBD1. The CDR3 loop spans 12 amino acids. With 7 bases clipped from V and 5 bases from J, the junction kept 2 bases outside the gene matches. CDR1 is DFQATT, CDR2 SNEGSKA, per germline (reference sequence).